This T cell receptor (beta chain) is drawn from a study of type 1 regulatory T cells. Looking at the study overall: An in vitro protocol generated T-allo10, a Tr1-enriched, alloantigen-specific CD4 T cell product.

This clonotype has just a few counts. MiXCR, applied by TCRdb to the reads, yields one record per CDR3 protein. The sample gives 80,000 to 100,000 distinct CDR3 sequences, roughly 28% of which show up once; 2% to 2.5% is in the top ten. The receptor was derived from a human donor in good health. The material sequenced was CD4+ T cells, either the whole sample or a sorted fraction (not recorded which).

The CDR3 region has the DNA TGTGCCAGCAGTGAATCGGGAAACCAAGAGACCCAGTACTTC. Protein: CASSESGNQETQYF. The chain joins TRBV25-1 to TRBJ2-5, with D possibly TRBD2 on 5 matching bases. V lost 1 base to trimming and J lost 0 bases, with 6 bases between them. There are 14 residues in the CDR3. CDR1 and CDR2 from the germline V gene are MGHDK and SYGVNS.